A single sample is the source of the 25 T cell receptor beta chains below, sequenced in a study of T cells in Graves' hyperthyroidism and ophthalmopathy. TCR beta CDR3 sequences were amplified from RNA transcripts. The primer set for the first-round RT-PCR of the TCR CDR3 was HTBI. A single record per CDR3 protein comes from TCRdb applying MiXCR to the multiplex PCR reads. The sample lists roughly 650,000 distinct CDR3 sequences; more than 15% were seen once. Sequencing was carried out using blood. The source of these receptors is a woman in her thirties or forties with Graves' ophthalmopathy.

The CDR3 region is CASRSSSGGALETQYF. CDR3 nucleotide sequence: TGCGCCAGCAGGAGTTCCAGCGGGGGGGCCTTAGAGACCCAGTACTTC. The V call is TRBV4-1, the J call TRBJ2-5; 10 nucleotides align to TRBD2. The V gene's germline CDR1 is MGHRA and CDR2 YSYEKL. V dropped 6 bases and J dropped 4; count of bases not matched to a gene: 11. The CDR3 has 16 amino acids.

V gene TRBV9 combines with J gene TRBJ2-1; D call uncertain. Germline V gene sequence: CDR1 SGDLS, CDR2 YYNGEE. The CDR3 has 17 residues. V was cut by 0 bases and J by 4 bases, with 17 bases left in between. The CDR3 here is CASSVDGRVTLYNEQFF. The CDR3 DNA follows: TGTGCCAGCAGCGTAGACGGCCGAGTAACATTATACAATGAGCAGTTCTTC.

The chain combines TRBV5-4 with TRBJ1-1, with D perhaps TRBD1 (5 bases). CDR3 length: 13 amino acids. CDR1 SGHNT and CDR2 YYREEE come from the germline V gene (reference sequence). The V end was cut by 4 bases, the J end by 7 bases, with 14 bases between. CDR3 loop: CASSGGRQNEAFF. The CDR3 DNA reads TGTGCCAGCAGCGGGGGGAGGCAGAATGAAGCTTTCTTT. Combining the CDR3 with reference TRBV5-4 and TRBJ1-1 gives the whole variable domain ETGVTQSPTHLIKTRGQQVTLRCSSQSGHNTVSWYQQALGQGPQFIFQYYREEENGRGNFPPRFSGLQFPNYSSELNVNALELDDSALYLCASSGGRQNEAFFGQGTRLTVV.

This clonotype was counted only a few times. The chain links TRBV6-1 to TRBJ2-4; D unclear. Trimming removed 10 bases from V and 0 bases from J, with 16 bases in between. The CDR3 spans 15 residues. The germline V gene has CDR1 MNHNS and CDR2 SASEGT. CDR3: CATRGQEIAKNIQYF. In nucleotides, the CDR3 is TGTGCCACACGTGGGCAGGAGATAGCCAAAAACATTCAGTACTTC.

The sample holds many counts of this clonotype. The gene calls are TRBV5-1 and TRBJ1-1; D gene unclear. The length of the CDR3 is 13 residues. Germline V gives CDR1 SGHRS, CDR2 YFSETQ. Trimming stripped 0 bases from V and 7 bases from J, with 10 bases between. As DNA, the CDR3 is TGCGCCAGCAGCTTGGCAGGTTACAGTGAAGCTTTCTTT. This translates into CASSLAGYSEAFF.

The chain couples TRBV13 to TRBJ2-5; 8 bases map to TRBD2. V lost 3 bases, J lost 5 bases, and 11 bases stayed unmatched. CDR3 length equals 16 residues. Germline values: CDR1 PRHDT, CDR2 FYEKMQ (reference sequence). The CDR3 region is CASSFGYRPGGETQYF. The CDR3 DNA reads as TGTGCCAGCAGCTTCGGTTATCGACCGGGGGGGGAGACCCAGTACTTC.

The V gene is TRBV5-1, the J gene TRBJ2-1; 10 nucleotides line up with TRBD2. Germline loops: CDR1 SGHRS, CDR2 YFSETQ. CDR3 length: 14 residues. J was trimmed by 10 bases and V by 0 bases; bases with no gene match: 4. The CDR3 sequence: CASSLGLAGEEQFF. Here the CDR3 DNA reads TGCGCCAGCAGCTTGGGCCTAGCGGGAGAGGAGCAGTTCTTC. Based on the CDR3 plus reference TRBV5-1 and TRBJ2-1, the full variable domain is KAGVTQTPRYLIKTRGQQVTLSCSPISGHRSVSWYQQTPGQGLQFLFEYFSETQRNKGNFPGRFSGRQFSNSRSEMNVSTLELGDSALYLCASSLGLAGEEQFFGPGTRLTVL.

This clonotype was detected only a few times. V and J are TRBV14 and TRBJ2-1; no definite D call. V dropped 2 bases and J dropped 4 bases, with 9 bases sitting between them. This CDR3 region has 14 residues. Germline V gene lookup returns CDR1 SGHDN and CDR2 FVKESK. The CDR3 loop is CASSQRQVYNEQFF. The CDR3 region has the DNA TGTGCCAGCAGCCAACGCCAGGTATACAATGAGCAGTTCTTC. Full variable domain (missing parts from reference TRBV14 and TRBJ2-1): EAGVTQFPSHSVIEKGQTVTLRCDPISGHDNLYWYRRVMGKEIKFLLHFVKESKQDESGMPNNRFLAERTGGTYSTLKVQPAELEDSGVYFCASSQRQVYNEQFFGPGTRLTVL.

The chain couples TRBV7-9 to TRBJ2-7; weak D call: TRBD1 (7 bases). CDR1 SEHNR and CDR2 FQNEAQ come from the germline V gene (reference sequence). V lost 2 bases, J lost 13 bases, and 15 bases lay in between. The CDR3 is 12 residues long. The CDR3 coding sequence is TGTGCCAGCAGCTTATGGCAGGGGGGCAGATACTTC. It codes for CASSLWQGGRYF.

This chain links TRBV20-1 with TRBJ1-4; D is undetermined. V gave up 6 bases and J gave up 0 bases, with 5 bases separating them. This CDR3 has 12 residues. Germline values: CDR1 DFQATT, CDR2 SNEGSKA (reference sequence). CDR3 DNA: TGCAGTGCAACCACAACTAATGAAAAACTGTTTTTT. This translates into CSATTTNEKLFF.

In this sample, this clonotype turned up many times. This sequence joins TRBV3-1 and TRBJ1-1; TRBD1 matches at 12 bases. Trimming took 4 bases from V and 4 from J; bases not matched to a gene: 4. In germline, CDR1 is LGHDT, CDR2 YNNKEL (reference sequence). This CDR3 has 15 amino acids. In DNA form, the CDR3 reads TGTGCCAGCAGCCCGAGGGGACAGGGGGCCACTGAAGCTTTCTTT. It is translated as CASSPRGQGATEAFF. The full variable domain, rest sourced from reference TRBV3-1 and TRBJ1-1, is DTAVSQTPKYLVTQMGNDKSIKCEQNLGHDTMYWYKQDSKKFLKIMFSYNNKELIINETVPNRFSPKSPDKAHLNLHINSLELGDSAVYFCASSPRGQGATEAFFGQGTRLTVV.

The J gene is TRBJ1-6, the V gene TRBV20-1, with 9 bases that match TRBD1. Trimming at V came to 2 bases and at J to 7 bases, leaving 9 bases not matched to a gene. The germline V gene encodes CDR1 DFQATT and CDR2 SNEGSKA (reference sequence). This CDR3 is 16 amino acids long. CDR3 region: CSARSGRTGGNSPLHF. The DNA for the CDR3 is TGCAGTGCTAGATCCGGAAGAACAGGGGGCAATTCACCCCTCCACTTT.

The chain combines TRBV6-2 or TRBV6-3 with TRBJ2-3; 7 nucleotides align to TRBD1. This CDR3 is built from 14 residues. From germline, CDR1 is MNHEY and CDR2 SVGEGT. Trimming took 3 bases from V and 2 from J; bases not matched to a gene: 2. CDR3 DNA sequence: TGTGCCAGCAGTTATCAGGGGGACACAGATACGCAGTATTTT. Translated, it gives CASSYQGDTDTQYF.

The sample holds many counts of this clonotype. The V gene is TRBV11-2, the J gene TRBJ2-7; tentative D call: TRBD1 (6 bases). Germline V gene data show CDR1 as SGHAT and CDR2 as FQNNGV. V lost 3 bases to trimming and J lost 2 bases, with 11 bases between them. The CDR3 runs 14 residues. CDR3 sequence: CASSLENRAYEQYF. The CDR3 nucleotides are TGTGCCAGCAGCTTGGAAAACAGGGCCTACGAGCAGTACTTC.

This clonotype was seen only a few times. The rearrangement uses TRBV20-1 and TRBJ2-4; D gene uncertain. The CDR3 has 15 amino acids. Germline CDR1 reads DFQATT; CDR2 reads SNEGSKA (reference sequence). Trimming took off 3 bases at V and 0 bases at J, with 12 bases between the two ends. The CDR3 loop is CSASETAKAKNIQYF. The CDR3 nucleotides are TGCAGTGCTAGCGAAACCGCTAAAGCCAAAAACATTCAGTACTTC.

The chain employs TRBV12-3 or TRBV12-4 and TRBJ2-4, with D possibly TRBD2 on 6 matching bases. This CDR3 region has 14 residues. The V and J ends lost 5 bases and 0 bases respectively, with 8 bases between them. Written as DNA, the CDR3 is TGTGCCAGCAGTGCGGGACTAGCCAAAAACATTCAGTACTTC. Encoded protein: CASSAGLAKNIQYF.

On this clonotype itself: The germline gene is not matched at one end of the junction; a read error may be the cause. The gene calls are TRBV29-1 and TRBJ1-1; 9 bases are a match to TRBD1. This CDR3 contains 14 residues. Germline CDR1 reads SQVTM; CDR2 reads ANQGSEA. CDR3 coding DNA: TGCGGCGTTGCCGGGACAGGGTTTGACACTGAAGCTTTCTTT. The encoded protein is CGVAGTGFDTEAFF.

This clonotype was seen at least ten times. This chain uses TRBV5-1 with TRBJ2-1; no clear D. This CDR3 has 15 amino acids. V was pared by 0 bases and J by 4 bases, with 11 bases between. Germline-derived CDR1 and CDR2 are SGHRS and YFSETQ. For the CDR3, the DNA is TGCGCCAGCAGCTTGGTGGCACAAAAGTACAATGAGCAGTTCTTC. It codes for CASSLVAQKYNEQFF. Full variable domain (rest looked up from reference TRBV5-1 and TRBJ2-1): KAGVTQTPRYLIKTRGQQVTLSCSPISGHRSVSWYQQTPGQGLQFLFEYFSETQRNKGNFPGRFSGRQFSNSRSEMNVSTLELGDSALYLCASSLVAQKYNEQFFGPGTRLTVL.

Concerning this clonotype: One base away lies a much larger clone, so this may be a sequencing read error. The genes are TRBV12-3 or TRBV12-4 and TRBJ1-5, with D perhaps TRBD1 (5 bases). V lost 3 bases and J 9 bases, leaving 18 bases between the germline ends. The CDR3 is 15 residues long. This CDR3 is CASSFRGVRGRPQHF. The CDR3 DNA sequence: TGTGCCAGCAGTTTTAGGGGCGTAAGGGGTCGGCCCCAGCATTTT.

This clonotype was observed many times. The chain uses TRBV5-1 and TRBJ2-6; D not resolved. This CDR3 spans 14 amino acids. Deletions cut 3 bases from V and 0 bases from J, with 4 bases between. From germline, CDR1 is SGHRS and CDR2 YFSETQ. The DNA for the CDR3 is TGCGCCAGCAGCTCCTACTCTGGGGCCAACGTCCTGACTTTC. Its protein product is CASSSYSGANVLTF.

This sequence joins TRBV30 and TRBJ2-5, with D possibly TRBD1 on 6 matching bases. CDR1 is GTSNPN, CDR2 SVGIG, per germline (reference sequence). Trimming stripped 1 base from V and 9 bases from J, with 15 bases between. There are 13 residues in the CDR3. CDR3 sequence reads: CAWSETSTGPQYF. The CDR3 DNA reads TGTGCCTGGAGTGAGACATCGACAGGACCCCAGTACTTC.

The table lists this clonotype with many counts. V gene TRBV2 combines with J gene TRBJ1-2; D gene unclear. Looked up from germline, CDR1 is SNHLY and CDR2 is FYNNEI. V was pared by 5 bases and J by 7 bases, with 11 bases between. The CDR3 sequence is 12 residues long. CDR3 in DNA: TGTGCCAGCAGTAACAGACAAAGTGGCTACACCTTC. It is translated as CASSNRQSGYTF.

In DNA, the CDR3 is TGCGCCAGCAGCTTGGGCGATATGATAGGGGCCAACGTCCTGACTTTC. Translated, it gives CASSLGDMIGANVLTF. This rearrangement joins TRBV5-1 to TRBJ2-6; unclear D gene. Trimming took off 0 bases at V and 4 bases at J, with 11 bases between the two ends. The CDR3 contains 16 residues. Germline loops: CDR1 SGHRS, CDR2 YFSETQ.

The chain uses TRBV20-1 and TRBJ2-3; tentative D call: TRBD1 (5 bases). This CDR3 contains 11 residues. Germline V gene sequence: CDR1 DFQATT, CDR2 SNEGSKA (reference sequence). Trimming took 3 bases from V and 9 from J, leaving 10 bases between them. The CDR3 region has the DNA TGCAGTGCTAGGGGGCTGTTAACGCAGTATTTT. Translation: CSARGLLTQYF.

This clonotype was detected ten times or more. The chain has TRBV11-2 and TRBJ2-1; D possibly corresponds to TRBD1 (6 bases). The V end was cut by 2 bases, the J end by 5 bases, with 13 bases between. CDR1 and CDR2 from the germline V gene are SGHAT and FQNNGV. The CDR3 has 15 amino acids. The DNA for the CDR3 is TGTGCCAGCAGCTTACGGCAGGGGATCCACAATGAGCAGTTCTTC. Its translation: CASSLRQGIHNEQFF.